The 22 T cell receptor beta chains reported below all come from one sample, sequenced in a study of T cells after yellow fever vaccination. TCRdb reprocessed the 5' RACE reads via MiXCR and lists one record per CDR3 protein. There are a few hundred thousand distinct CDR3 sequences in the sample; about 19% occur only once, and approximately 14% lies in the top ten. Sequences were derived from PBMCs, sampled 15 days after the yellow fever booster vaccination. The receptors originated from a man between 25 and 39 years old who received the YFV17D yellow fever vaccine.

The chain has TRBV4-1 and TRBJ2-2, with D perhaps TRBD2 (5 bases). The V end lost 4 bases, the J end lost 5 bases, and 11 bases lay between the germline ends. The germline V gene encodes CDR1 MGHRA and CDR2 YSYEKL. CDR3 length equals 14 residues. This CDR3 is CASSLLGQTGELFF. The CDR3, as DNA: TGCGCCAGCAGCCTACTAGGGCAGACCGGGGAGCTGTTTTTT.

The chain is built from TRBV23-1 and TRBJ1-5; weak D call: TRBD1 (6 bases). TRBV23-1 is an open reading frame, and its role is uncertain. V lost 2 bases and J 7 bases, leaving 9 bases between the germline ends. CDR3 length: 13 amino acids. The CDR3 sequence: CASSQRGKQPQHF. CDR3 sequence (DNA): TGCGCCAGCAGTCAAAGGGGGAAACAGCCCCAGCATTTT.

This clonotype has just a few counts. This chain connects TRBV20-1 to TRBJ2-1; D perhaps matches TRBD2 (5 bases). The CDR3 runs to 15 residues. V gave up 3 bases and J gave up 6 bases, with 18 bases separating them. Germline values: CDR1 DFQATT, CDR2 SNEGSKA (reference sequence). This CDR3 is CSARALGSHGNEQFF. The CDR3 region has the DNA TGCAGTGCTAGGGCACTAGGATCTCATGGCAATGAGCAGTTCTTC.

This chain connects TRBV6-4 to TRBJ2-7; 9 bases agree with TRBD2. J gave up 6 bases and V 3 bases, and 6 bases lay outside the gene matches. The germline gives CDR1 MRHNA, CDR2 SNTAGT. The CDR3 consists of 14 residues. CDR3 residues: CASSEVAGEIEQYF. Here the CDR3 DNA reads TGTGCCAGCAGTGAGGTAGCGGGAGAGATCGAGCAGTACTTC.

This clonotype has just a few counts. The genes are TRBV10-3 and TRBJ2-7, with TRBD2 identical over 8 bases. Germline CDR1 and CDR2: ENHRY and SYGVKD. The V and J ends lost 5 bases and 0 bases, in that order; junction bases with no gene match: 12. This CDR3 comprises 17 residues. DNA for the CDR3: TGTGCCATCAGTCGACTAGCGCAAGCTCTTGACTCCTACGAGCAGTACTTC. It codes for CAISRLAQALDSYEQYF.

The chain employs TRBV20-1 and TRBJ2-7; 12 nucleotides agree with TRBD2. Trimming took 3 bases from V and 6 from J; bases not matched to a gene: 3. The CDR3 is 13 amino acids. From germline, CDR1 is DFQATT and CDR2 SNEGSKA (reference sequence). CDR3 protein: CSARASGRVEQYF. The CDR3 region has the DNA TGCAGTGCTAGGGCTAGCGGGAGGGTCGAGCAGTACTTC.

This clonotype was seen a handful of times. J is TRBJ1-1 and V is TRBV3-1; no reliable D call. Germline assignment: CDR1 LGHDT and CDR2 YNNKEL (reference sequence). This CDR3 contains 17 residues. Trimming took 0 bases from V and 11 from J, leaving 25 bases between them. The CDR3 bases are TGTGCCAGCAGCCAAGACCTTCTTTTAAAGCGGCAGGCGGCGGCTTTCTTT. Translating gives CASSQDLLLKRQAAAFF.

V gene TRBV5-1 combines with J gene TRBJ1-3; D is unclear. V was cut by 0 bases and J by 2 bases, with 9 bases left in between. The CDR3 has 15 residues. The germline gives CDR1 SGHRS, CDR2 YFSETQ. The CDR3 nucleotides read TGCGCCAGCAGCTTGGGTGATCCAACTGGAAACACCATATATTTT. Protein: CASSLGDPTGNTIYF.

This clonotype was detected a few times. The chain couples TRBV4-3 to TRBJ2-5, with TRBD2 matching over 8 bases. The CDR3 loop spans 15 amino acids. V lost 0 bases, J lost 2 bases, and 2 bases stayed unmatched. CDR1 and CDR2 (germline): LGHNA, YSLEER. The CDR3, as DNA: TGCGCCAGCAGCCAAGACAGCGGGAGACAAGAGACCCAGTACTTC. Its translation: CASSQDSGRQETQYF.

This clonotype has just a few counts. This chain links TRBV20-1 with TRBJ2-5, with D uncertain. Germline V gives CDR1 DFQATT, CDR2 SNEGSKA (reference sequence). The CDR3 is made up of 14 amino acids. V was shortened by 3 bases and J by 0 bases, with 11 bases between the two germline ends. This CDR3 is CSARGSTHQETQYF. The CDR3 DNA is TGCAGTGCTAGGGGGTCTACCCACCAAGAGACCCAGTACTTC.

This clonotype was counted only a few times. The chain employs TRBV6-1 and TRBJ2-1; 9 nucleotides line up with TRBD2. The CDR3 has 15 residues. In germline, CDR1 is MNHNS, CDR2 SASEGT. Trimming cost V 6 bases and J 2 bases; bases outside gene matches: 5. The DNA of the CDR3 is TGTGCCAGCAGCAATAGCGGGAGACCCTACAATGAGCAGTTCTTC. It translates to CASSNSGRPYNEQFF.

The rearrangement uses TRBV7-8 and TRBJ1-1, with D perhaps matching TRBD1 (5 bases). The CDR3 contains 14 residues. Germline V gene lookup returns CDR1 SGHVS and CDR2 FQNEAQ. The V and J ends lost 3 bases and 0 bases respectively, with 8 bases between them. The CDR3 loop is CASSFLGVNTEAFF. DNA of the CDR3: TGTGCCAGCAGCTTTTTAGGGGTGAACACTGAAGCTTTCTTT.

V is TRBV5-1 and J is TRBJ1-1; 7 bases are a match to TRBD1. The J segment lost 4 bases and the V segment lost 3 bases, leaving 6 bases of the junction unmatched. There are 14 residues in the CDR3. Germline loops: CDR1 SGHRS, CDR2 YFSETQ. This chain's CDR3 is CASSWNRGFTEAFF. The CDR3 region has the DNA TGCGCCAGCAGCTGGAACAGGGGTTTCACTGAAGCTTTCTTT.

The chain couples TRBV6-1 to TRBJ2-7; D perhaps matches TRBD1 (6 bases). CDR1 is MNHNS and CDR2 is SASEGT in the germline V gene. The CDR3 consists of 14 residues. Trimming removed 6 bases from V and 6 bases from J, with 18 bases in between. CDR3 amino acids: CASRPPGHRGEQYF. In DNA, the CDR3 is TGTGCCAGCAGGCCCCCGGGACACCGCGGCGAGCAGTACTTC.

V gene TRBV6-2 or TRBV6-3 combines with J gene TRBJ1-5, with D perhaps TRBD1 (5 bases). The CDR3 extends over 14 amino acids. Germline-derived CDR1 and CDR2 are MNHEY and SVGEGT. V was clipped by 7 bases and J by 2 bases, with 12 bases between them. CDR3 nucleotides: TGTGCCAGCACGGGGGTTCAGGGCAATCAGCCCCAGCATTTT. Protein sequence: CASTGVQGNQPQHF.

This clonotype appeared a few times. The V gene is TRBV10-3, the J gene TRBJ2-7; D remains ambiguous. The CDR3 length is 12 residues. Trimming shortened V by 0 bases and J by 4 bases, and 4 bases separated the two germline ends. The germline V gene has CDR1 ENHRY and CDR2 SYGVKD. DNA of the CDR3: TGTGCCATCAGTGAGTCTGCGTACGAGCAGTACTTC. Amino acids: CAISESAYEQYF.

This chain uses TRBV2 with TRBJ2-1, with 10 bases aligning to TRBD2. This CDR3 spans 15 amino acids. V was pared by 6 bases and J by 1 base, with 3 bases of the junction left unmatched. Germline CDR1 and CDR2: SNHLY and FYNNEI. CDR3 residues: CASRRTSGSYNEQFF. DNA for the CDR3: TGTGCCAGCAGGCGGACTAGCGGATCCTACAATGAGCAGTTCTTC.

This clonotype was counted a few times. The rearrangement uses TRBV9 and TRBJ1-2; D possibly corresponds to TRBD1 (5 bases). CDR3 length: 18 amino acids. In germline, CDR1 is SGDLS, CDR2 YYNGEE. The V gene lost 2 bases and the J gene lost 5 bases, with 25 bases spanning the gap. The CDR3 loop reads CASSVAQQRDGGVYGYTF. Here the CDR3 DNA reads TGTGCCAGCAGCGTCGCGCAGCAGAGGGACGGAGGGGTATATGGCTACACCTTC.

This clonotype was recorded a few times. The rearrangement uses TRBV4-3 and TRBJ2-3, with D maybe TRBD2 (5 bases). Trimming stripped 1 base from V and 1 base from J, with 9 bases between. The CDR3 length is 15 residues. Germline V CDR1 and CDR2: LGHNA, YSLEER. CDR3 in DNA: TGCGCCAGCAGCCAAGGATCGCGGGGCACAGATACGCAGTATTTT. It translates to CASSQGSRGTDTQYF.

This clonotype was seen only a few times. The DNA for the CDR3 is TGTGCCAGCACCCGAGGTTTTCGCGAGCAGTTCTTC. Its protein is CASTRGFREQFF. This rearrangement joins TRBV13 to TRBJ2-1; D uncertain. V lost 7 bases, J lost 10 bases, and 14 bases lay in between. This CDR3 has 12 amino acids. The germline gives CDR1 PRHDT, CDR2 FYEKMQ (reference sequence).

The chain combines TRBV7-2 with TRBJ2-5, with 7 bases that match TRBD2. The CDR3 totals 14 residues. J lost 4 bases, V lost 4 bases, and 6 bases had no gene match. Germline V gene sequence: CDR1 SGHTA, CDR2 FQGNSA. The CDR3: CASSWGLSLETQYF. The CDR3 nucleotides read TGTGCCAGCAGCTGGGGACTATCCCTAGAGACCCAGTACTTC.

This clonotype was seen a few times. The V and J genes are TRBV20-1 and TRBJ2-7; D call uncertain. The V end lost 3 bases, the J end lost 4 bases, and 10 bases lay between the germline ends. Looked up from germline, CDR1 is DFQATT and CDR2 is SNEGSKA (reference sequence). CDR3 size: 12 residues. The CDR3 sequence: CSASERVYEQYF. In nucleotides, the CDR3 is TGCAGTGCTAGTGAACGCGTATACGAGCAGTACTTC.